One and the same sample provided the 7 T cell receptor beta chains below, sequenced in a study of blood T cell repertoires in COVID-19. Produced via immunoSEQ multiplex PCR; TCRdb's table is partial and in-frame only. In the table there are 200,000 to 300,000 clones, about 83% of which are singletons. Sequencing input: peripheral blood. The receptors shown here come from a man between 45 and 60 years old with acute or convalescent COVID-19.

This chain joins TRBV10-3 and TRBJ2-5; possible D gene TRBD1, 6 bases. From germline, CDR1 is ENHRY and CDR2 SYGVKD. The germline V and J ends were trimmed by 3 bases and 1 base, with 9 bases remaining between them. CDR3 length: 14 amino acids. This CDR3 reads CAISEGQIQETQYF. The CDR3 DNA is TGTGCCATCAGTGAAGGACAGATCCAAGAGACCCAGTACTTC.

V usage is TRBV11-2 and J usage is TRBJ2-7, with no clear D. The germline V and J ends were trimmed by 5 bases and 3 bases, with 14 bases remaining between them. Per the germline V gene, CDR1 is SGHAT and CDR2 is FQNNGV. The CDR3 contains 14 residues. DNA of the CDR3: TGTGCCAGCAGCCGTCCCCCGCCCTACTACGAGCAGTACTTC. This gives the protein CASSRPPPYYEQYF.

This chain links TRBV11-2 with TRBJ1-1; TRBD1 agrees at 10 bases. Germline trimming cut 1 base from V and 7 bases from J; bases unmatched to any gene: 6. CDR1 SGHAT and CDR2 FQNNGV come from the germline V gene. This CDR3 comprises 15 residues. CDR3 sequence: CASSLVGQGGIEAFF. The CDR3, as DNA: TGTGCCAGCAGCTTAGTAGGACAGGGGGGGATTGAAGCTTTCTTT.

The genes are TRBV4-1 and TRBJ1-1; D may be TRBD1 (5 bases). There are 15 residues in the CDR3. Looked up from germline, CDR1 is MGHRA and CDR2 is YSYEKL. V lost 4 bases and J 4 bases, leaving 16 bases between the germline ends. Here the CDR3 reads CASSPQGGASTEAFF. The CDR3 DNA follows: TGCGCCAGCAGCCCCCAGGGAGGGGCGAGCACTGAAGCTTTCTTT.

The rearrangement joins TRBV19 to TRBJ2-7; D perhaps matches TRBD1 (6 bases). V shed 6 bases and J shed 4 bases, with 10 bases lying between them. Germline loops: CDR1 LNHDA, CDR2 SQIVND (reference sequence). The CDR3 length is 12 residues. This CDR3 is CASSPRGYEQYF. In DNA, the CDR3 is TGTGCCAGTAGCCCCAGGGGTTACGAGCAGTACTTC.

The genes are TRBV18 and TRBJ1-5; TRBD1 aligns across 9 bases. Per germline, CDR1 KGHSH and CDR2 LQKENI. V shed 6 bases and J 1 base; nucleotides not matched to a gene: 13. The CDR3 is 18 amino acids. The CDR3 sequence: CASSAVQGARNSNQPQHF. The DNA of the CDR3 is TGTGCCAGCTCCGCGGTACAGGGGGCGAGAAACAGCAATCAGCCCCAGCATTTT.

V and J are TRBV9 and TRBJ2-7; 11 nucleotides agree with TRBD1. After removal of 3 bases from V and 4 bases from J, the junction contained 15 bases not matched to a gene. The CDR3 has 18 residues. Germline CDR1 reads SGDLS; CDR2 reads YYNGEE. The CDR3 DNA reads TGTGCCAGCAGCGGGGACAGGGGGAGCGGACCAGAACCTTACGAGCAGTACTTC. Translated: CASSGDRGSGPEPYEQYF.